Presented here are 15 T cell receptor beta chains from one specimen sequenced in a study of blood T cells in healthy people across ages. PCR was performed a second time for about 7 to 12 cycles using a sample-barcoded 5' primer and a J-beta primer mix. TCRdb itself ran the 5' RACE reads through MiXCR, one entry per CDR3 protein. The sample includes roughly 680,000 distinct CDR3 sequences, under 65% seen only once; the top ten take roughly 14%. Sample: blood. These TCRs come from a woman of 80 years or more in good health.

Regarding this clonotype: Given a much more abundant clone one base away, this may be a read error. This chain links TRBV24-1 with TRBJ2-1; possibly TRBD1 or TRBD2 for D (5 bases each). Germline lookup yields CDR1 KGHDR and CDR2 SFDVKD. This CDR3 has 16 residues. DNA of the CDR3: TGTGCCATCAGTGACTCGGGACCGTACCAATACAATGAGCAGTTCTTC. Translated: CAISDSGPYQYNEQFF.

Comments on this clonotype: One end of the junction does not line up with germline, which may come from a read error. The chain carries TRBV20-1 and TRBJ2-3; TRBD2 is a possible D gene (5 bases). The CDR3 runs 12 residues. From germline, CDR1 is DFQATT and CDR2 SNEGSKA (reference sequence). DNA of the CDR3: TGCAGTACTAGGCCAGGTCAAGGCACGCAGTATTTT. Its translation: CSTRPGQGTQYF.

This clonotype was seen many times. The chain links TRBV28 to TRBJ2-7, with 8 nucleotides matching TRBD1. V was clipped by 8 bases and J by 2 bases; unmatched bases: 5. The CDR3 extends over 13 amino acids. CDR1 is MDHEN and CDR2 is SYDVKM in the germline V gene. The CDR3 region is CASCSGQAYEQYF. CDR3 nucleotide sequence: TGTGCCAGCTGTTCGGGACAGGCCTACGAGCAGTACTTC.

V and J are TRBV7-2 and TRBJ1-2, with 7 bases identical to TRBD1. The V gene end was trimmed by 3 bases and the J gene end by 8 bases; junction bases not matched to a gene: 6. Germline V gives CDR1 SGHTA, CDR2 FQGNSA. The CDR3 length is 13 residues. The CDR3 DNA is TGTGCCAGCAGCTTCACAGGGGTCGGCGGCTACACCTTC. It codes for CASSFTGVGGYTF. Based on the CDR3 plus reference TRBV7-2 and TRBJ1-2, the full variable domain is GAGVSQSPSNKVTEKGKDVELRCDPISGHTALYWYRQSLGQGLEFLIYFQGNSAPDKSGLPSDRFSAERTGGSVSTLTIQRTQQEDSAVYLCASSFTGVGGYTFGSGTRLTVV.

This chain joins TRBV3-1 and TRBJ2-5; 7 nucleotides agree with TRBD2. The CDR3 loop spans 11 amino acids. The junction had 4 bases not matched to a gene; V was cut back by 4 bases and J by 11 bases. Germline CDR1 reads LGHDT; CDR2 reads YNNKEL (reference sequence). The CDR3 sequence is CASSPTREQYF. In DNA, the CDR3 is TGTGCCAGCAGCCCGACGCGGGAGCAGTACTTC.

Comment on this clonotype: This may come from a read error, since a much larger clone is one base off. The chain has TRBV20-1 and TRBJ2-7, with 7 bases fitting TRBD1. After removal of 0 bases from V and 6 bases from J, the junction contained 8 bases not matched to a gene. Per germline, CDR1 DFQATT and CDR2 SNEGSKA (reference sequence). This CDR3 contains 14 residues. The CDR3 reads CSARDLTRGSEQYF. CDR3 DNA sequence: TGCAGTGCTAGAGATCTCACCAGGGGGTCCGAGCAGTACTTC.

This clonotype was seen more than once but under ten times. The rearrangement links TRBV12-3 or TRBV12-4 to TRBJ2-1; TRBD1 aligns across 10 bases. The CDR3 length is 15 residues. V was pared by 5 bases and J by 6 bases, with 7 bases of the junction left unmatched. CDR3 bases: TGTGCCAGCAGTGCTCTGGGGACAGGGGCCAATGAGCAGTTCTTC. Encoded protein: CASSALGTGANEQFF.

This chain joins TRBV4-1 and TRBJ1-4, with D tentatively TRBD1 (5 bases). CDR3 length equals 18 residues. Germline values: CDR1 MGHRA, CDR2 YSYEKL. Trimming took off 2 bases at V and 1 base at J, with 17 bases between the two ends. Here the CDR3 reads CASSQSGLLLRTNEKLFF. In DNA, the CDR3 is TGCGCCAGCAGCCAATCGGGGCTACTCCTTCGAACTAATGAAAAACTGTTTTTT.

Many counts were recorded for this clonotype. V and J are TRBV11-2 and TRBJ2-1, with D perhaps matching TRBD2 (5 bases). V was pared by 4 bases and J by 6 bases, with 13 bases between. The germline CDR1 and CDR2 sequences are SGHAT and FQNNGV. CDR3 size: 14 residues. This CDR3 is CASSSTWGANEQFF. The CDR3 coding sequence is TGTGCCAGCAGCTCGACTTGGGGAGCCAATGAGCAGTTCTTC. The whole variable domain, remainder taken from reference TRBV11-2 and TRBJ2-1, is EAGVAQSPRYKIIEKRQSVAFWCNPISGHATLYWYQQILGQGPKLLIQFQNNGVVDDSQLPKDRFSAERLKGVDSTLKIQPAKLEDSAVYLCASSSTWGANEQFFGPGTRLTVL.

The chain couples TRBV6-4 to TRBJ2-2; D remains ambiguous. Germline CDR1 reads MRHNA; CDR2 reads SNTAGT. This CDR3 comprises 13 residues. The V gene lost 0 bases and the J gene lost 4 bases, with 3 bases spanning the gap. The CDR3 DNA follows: TGTGCCAGCAGTGACTCGAGCACCGGGGAGCTGTTTTTT. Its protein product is CASSDSSTGELFF.

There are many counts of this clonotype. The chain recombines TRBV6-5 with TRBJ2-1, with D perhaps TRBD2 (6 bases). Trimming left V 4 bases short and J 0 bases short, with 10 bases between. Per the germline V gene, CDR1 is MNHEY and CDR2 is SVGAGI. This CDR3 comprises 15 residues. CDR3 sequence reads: CASSSTSHSYNEQFF. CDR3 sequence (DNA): TGTGCCAGCAGTTCTACTAGCCACTCCTACAATGAGCAGTTCTTC.

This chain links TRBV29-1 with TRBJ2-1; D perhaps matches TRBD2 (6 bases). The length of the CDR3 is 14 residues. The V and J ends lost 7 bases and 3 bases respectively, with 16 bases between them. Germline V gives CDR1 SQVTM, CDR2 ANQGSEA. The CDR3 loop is CSAGGQGGYNEQFF. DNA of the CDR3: TGCAGCGCCGGAGGGCAGGGTGGCTACAATGAGCAGTTCTTC.

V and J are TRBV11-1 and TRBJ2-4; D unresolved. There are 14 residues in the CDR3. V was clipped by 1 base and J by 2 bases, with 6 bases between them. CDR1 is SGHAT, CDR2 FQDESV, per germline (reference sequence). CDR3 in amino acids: CASSLEGPKNIQYF. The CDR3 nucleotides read TGTGCCAGCAGCTTAGAGGGCCCCAAAAACATTCAGTACTTC.

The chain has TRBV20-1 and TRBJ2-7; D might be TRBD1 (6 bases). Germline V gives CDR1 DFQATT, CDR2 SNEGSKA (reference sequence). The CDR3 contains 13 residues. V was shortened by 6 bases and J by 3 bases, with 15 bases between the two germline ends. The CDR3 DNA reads TGCAGTGCGTACGTTGACAGGTTCTACGAGCAGTACTTC. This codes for CSAYVDRFYEQYF.

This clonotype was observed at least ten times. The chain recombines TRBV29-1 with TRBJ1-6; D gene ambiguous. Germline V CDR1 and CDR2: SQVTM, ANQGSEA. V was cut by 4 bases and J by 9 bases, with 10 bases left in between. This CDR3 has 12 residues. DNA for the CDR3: TGCAGCGTTGGCCGGCCGGGTTCACCCCTCCACTTT. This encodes CSVGRPGSPLHF. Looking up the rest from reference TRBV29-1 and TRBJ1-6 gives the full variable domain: SAVISQKPSRDICQRGTSLTIQCQVDSQVTMMFWYRQQPGQSLTLIATANQGSEATYESGFVIDKFPISRPNLTFSTLTVSNMSPEDSSIYLCSVGRPGSPLHFGNGTRLTVT.